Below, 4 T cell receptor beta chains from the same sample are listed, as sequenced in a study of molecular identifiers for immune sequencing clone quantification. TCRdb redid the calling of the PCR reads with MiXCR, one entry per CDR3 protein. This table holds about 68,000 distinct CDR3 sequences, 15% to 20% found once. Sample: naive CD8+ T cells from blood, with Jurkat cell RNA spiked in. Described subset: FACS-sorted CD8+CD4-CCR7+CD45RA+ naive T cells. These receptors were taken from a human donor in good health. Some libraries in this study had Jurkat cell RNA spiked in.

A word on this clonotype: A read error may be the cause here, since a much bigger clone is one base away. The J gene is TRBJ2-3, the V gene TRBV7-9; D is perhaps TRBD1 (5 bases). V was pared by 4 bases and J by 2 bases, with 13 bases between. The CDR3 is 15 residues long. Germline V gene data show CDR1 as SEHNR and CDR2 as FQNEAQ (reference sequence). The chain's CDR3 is CASSSGAGNTDTQYF. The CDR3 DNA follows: TGTGCCAGCAGCTCAGGTGCAGGGAACACAGATACGCAGTATTTT.

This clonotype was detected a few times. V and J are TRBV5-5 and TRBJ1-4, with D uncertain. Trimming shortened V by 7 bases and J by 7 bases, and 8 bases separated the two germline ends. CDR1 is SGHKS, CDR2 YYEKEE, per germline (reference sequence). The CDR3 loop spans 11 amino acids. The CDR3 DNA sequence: TGTGCCAGCCGCGGTGGTGAAAAACTGTTTTTT. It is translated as CASRGGEKLFF.

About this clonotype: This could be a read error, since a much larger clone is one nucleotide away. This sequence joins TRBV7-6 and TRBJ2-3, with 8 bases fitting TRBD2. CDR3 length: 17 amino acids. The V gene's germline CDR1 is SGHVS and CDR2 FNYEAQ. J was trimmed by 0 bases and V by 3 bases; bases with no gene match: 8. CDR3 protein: CASSLSVAGNSTDTQYF. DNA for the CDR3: TGTGCCAGCAGCTTGTCTGTAGCGGGAAATAGCACAGATACGCAGTATTTT.

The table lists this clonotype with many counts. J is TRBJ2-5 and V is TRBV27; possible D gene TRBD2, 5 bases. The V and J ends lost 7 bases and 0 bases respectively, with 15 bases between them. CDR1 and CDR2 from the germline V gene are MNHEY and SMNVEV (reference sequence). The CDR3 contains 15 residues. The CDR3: CASTMSFGDQETQYF. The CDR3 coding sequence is TGTGCCAGCACTATGTCGTTCGGGGACCAAGAGACCCAGTACTTC.